What follows describes a single T cell receptor (beta chain). The clone's antigen remains unknown. No clone much larger than this one lies a single base away; base qualities are absent. This specimen belongs to a study of shared clonotypes between healthy human individuals (dated by TCRdb to 2019 to 2021). At the level of the whole study: A couple of women and a few men aged 18 to 49 years were included in the cohort. For each donor, CD4 naive and CD4 memory were each run on three plates, CD8 naive on two plates, and CD8 memory on one plate. To estimate repertoire size and how much clonotypes are shared between individuals, the study performed deep sequencing of blood TCR repertoires from 4 to 6 healthy adults. Libraries were prepared and TCR repertoires were sequenced by different laboratories using diverse techniques, in order to increase sequencing depth and limit assay-specific biases. Leukapheresis yielded between about 0.9 and 10 billion PBMCs per donor. General study outcomes and caveats: Even with the large sequencing depth, rarefaction of the sorted-subset datasets indicated that sequencing was incomplete. Sampling was restricted to blood, and TCR repertoires in tissue are likely to differ from TCR repertoires in blood. Naive subsets generally had larger estimated clonotype richness than memory subsets did. Approximately 5% of naive CD4, around 3.5% of naive CD8, about 2.5% of memory CD4, and around 0.4% of memory CD8 clonotypes were shared across several donors. Pairwise subsampling indicated that sequencing depth was expected to affect the degree of clonotype sharing among donors. Compared with non-shared clonotypes, clonotypes shared by all four sorted-subset donors had higher generation probabilities. Because the study included a small number of donors, the genetic and exposure-history diversity represented was limited.

From its cysteine to its phenylalanine, the CDR3 spans 13 amino acids. Just the 39-base CDR3 DNA is kept, in frame starting at base 1. CDR1 SNHLY and CDR2 FYNNEI were looked up in the germline V gene. Trimming takes 4 bases off V and 5 bases off J; junction bases not matched to a gene: 2. Healthy HIV-negative adults with no recently reported acute infections or vaccinations were included as donors. Every donor was a Caucasian adult living in Nashville, Tennessee, USA. CD4+ T cells were enriched through magnetic negative selection, after which naive cells were positively selected on CD45RA and the remaining negative fraction served as the memory subset. Blood was obtained by leukapheresis, after which PBMCs were separated by Ficoll-Histopaque density gradient centrifugation and cryopreserved in liquid nitrogen vapor phase. Purity and quantity of every magnetically sorted T cell population were checked by analytical flow cytometry. Genomic DNA was isolated from every sorted fraction and measured by UV absorbance on a Nanodrop 2000c.

Using the deep immunoSEQ assay, TCR CDR3 regions were amplified from genomic DNA by multiplex PCR. Genomic DNA extracted from each cell subset was distributed evenly over all wells of several immunoSEQ 96-well plates, and each plate served as one replicate. For sorted subsets, approximately 190 ng of genomic DNA, equivalent to some 30,000 T cell genomes, went into each replicate PCR. Purified libraries were measured with a Qubit 3.0 fluorometer, size-checked on a Bioanalyzer 2100, and measured again with the KAPA Library Quantification kit. Every immunoSEQ 96-well plate was sequenced on a separate single-read 150-cycle Illumina NextSeq 550 flow cell. For the original study's pipeline: The immunoSEQ output contained only junctional sequences without quality scores, so filtering could not match that applied to full-length reads. To assign V/J genes and CDR3, sequences were annotated using PyIR, a Python wrapper for IgBLAST v1.9, with IMGT germline references. Reads were filtered out if the reads had weak V/J assignments (E-value above 1e-6), no CDR3, stop codons, out-of-frame junctions, or ambiguous translated residues. V3J clonotypes were defined as sequences sharing the same inferred V gene, J gene, and CDR3 amino acid sequence. Percentage overlap between repertoires was calculated by dividing the number of shared unique clonotypes by the size of the smaller repertoire. Repertoire richness was assessed with RTK rarefaction, the Chao1 estimator, and Recon v2.1 estimates of unobserved clonotypes. Generation probabilities were computed with OLGA for all TCRbeta clonotypes obtained by the gDNA method from several donors. TCRdb provides this immuneACCESS table in a form limited to in-frame rearrangements. Some clones are lacking; in checked studies, under half of them reflect an unresolved V gene, and why the rest are absent is not known. From that table come the V and J calls and clone size; the DNA was used to work out D and trimming. Counted in this sample were fewer than 1.6 million clones; around 98.5% of them appeared once. The leading ten clones occupy 0.36% of the sample.

This receptor chain uses TRBV2 and TRBJ1-5, with 7 junctional bases fitting TRBD1. The sequence was obtained from a man aged 30 to 45 in good health. Source material: naive CD4+ T cells sorted from blood. Reading the label with the study, this specimen's cell subset or site is: CD45RA+ positively selected. The nucleotides read TGTGCCAGCAGTGGCGACAGGGATCAGCCCCAGCATTTT. It codes for CASSGDRDQPQHF.